This T cell receptor beta chain was retrieved from a study of T cell responses to AZD1222 COVID-19 vaccine. The study's findings and limits: Rises in breadth and depth of Spike-specific TCRs came after two AZD1222 doses. Seropositive status at baseline applied to only a handful of AZD1222 recipients.

With regard to this clone: Its antigen is undetermined.

The table came from immunoSEQ multiplex PCR; TCRdb's copy has only in-frame clones and leaves some out. The table has around 140,000 clones, 85% to 90% seen once. CDR1 and CDR2 (germline): LNHDA, SQIVND (reference sequence). The V and J ends lost 7 bases and 2 bases, in that order; junction bases with no gene match: 7. This CDR3 spans 14 amino acids. The specimen comprised peripheral blood, sampled 28 days after the second AZD1222 dose. The clonotype was recovered from an adult who received the AZD1222 COVID-19 vaccine. The rearrangement joins TRBV19 to TRBJ2-7; 8 bases line up with TRBD1. The CDR3 region has the DNA TGTGCCAGTACCCCGGACAGGGAGACCTACGAGCAGTACTTC. It specifies CASTPDRETYEQYF.